These 14 T cell receptor beta chains were sequenced from one sample in a study of cytomegalovirus exposure and HLA in healthy donors. Assay used: immunoSEQ multiplex PCR; TCRdb lists only in-frame clones, some missing. The sample lists roughly 100,000 clones; about 88% were seen once. The sample taken for sequencing was PBMCs. The origin of the receptors is a woman in her late teens or twenties in good health and CMV-seropositive.

V usage is TRBV5-1 and J usage is TRBJ2-7, with a possible D match to TRBD1 (5 bases). The length of the CDR3 is 15 residues. V lost 0 bases, J lost 5 bases, and 15 bases lay in between. Per the germline V gene, CDR1 is SGHRS and CDR2 is YFSETQ. The CDR3 reads CASSLATGPTHEQYF. Here the CDR3 DNA reads TGCGCCAGCAGCTTGGCTACAGGACCAACCCACGAGCAGTACTTC.

The V call is TRBV15, the J call TRBJ2-7; 10 nucleotides agree with TRBD2. V trimming: 4 bases; J trimming: 3 bases; junction bases outside the gene matches: 6. Germline assignment: CDR1 LNHNV and CDR2 YYDKDF (reference sequence). The CDR3 extends over 15 amino acids. The CDR3 DNA is TGTGCCACCAGCAAGGAACTAGCGGGGCACTACGAGCAGTACTTC. Amino acids: CATSKELAGHYEQYF.

This chain joins TRBV30 and TRBJ2-1; TRBD1 matches at 7 bases. The CDR3 spans 15 residues. With 0 bases clipped from V and 8 bases from J, the junction kept 10 bases outside the gene matches. Germline loops: CDR1 GTSNPN, CDR2 SVGIG (reference sequence). CDR3 loop: CAWSVWGQRPDEQFF. The CDR3 DNA follows: TGTGCCTGGAGTGTATGGGGACAGCGTCCAGATGAGCAGTTCTTC.

The J gene is TRBJ2-1, the V gene TRBV12-5, with 14 bases aligning to TRBD2. CDR3 length equals 17 residues. Trimming took 6 bases from V and 4 from J; bases not matched to a gene: 8. Germline V lookup: CDR1 LGHNT, CDR2 FRNRAP. CDR3 amino acids: CASGRPGTSGGYNEQFF. Written as DNA, the CDR3 is TGTGCTAGTGGCCGCCCCGGGACTAGCGGGGGTTACAATGAGCAGTTCTTC. The full variable domain, rest sourced from reference TRBV12-5 and TRBJ2-1, is DARVTQTPRHKVTEMGQEVTMRCQPILGHNTVFWYRQTMMQGLELLAYFRNRAPLDDSGMPKDRFSAEMPDATLATLKIQPSEPRDSAVYFCASGRPGTSGGYNEQFFGPGTRLTVL.

V gene TRBV4-1 combines with J gene TRBJ2-7; 8 bases map to TRBD1. J lost 0 bases, V lost 2 bases, and 6 bases had no gene match. This CDR3 contains 16 residues. CDR1 is MGHRA, CDR2 YSYEKL, per germline. The DNA of the CDR3 is TGCGCCAGCAGCCAATTACCCGGGACAGGCTCCTACGAGCAGTACTTC. As protein: CASSQLPGTGSYEQYF.

This sequence joins TRBV28 and TRBJ2-1; tentatively, D is TRBD1 (5 bases). Germline lookup yields CDR1 MDHEN and CDR2 SYDVKM. CDR3 length: 15 amino acids. Deletions cut 5 bases from V and 9 bases from J, with 20 bases between. The CDR3 protein is CASSTRAPLHGEQFF. DNA for the CDR3: TGTGCCAGCAGTACCAGGGCCCCGCTGCATGGTGAGCAGTTCTTC.

This chain connects TRBV2 to TRBJ2-1; TRBD1 agrees at 8 bases. CDR1 and CDR2 from the germline V gene are SNHLY and FYNNEI. Trimming at V came to 5 bases and at J to 2 bases, leaving 11 bases not matched to a gene. There are 17 residues in the CDR3. This CDR3 is CASSNYVRGRPYNEQFF. The CDR3 DNA sequence: TGTGCCAGCAGTAATTACGTCAGGGGGCGGCCCTACAATGAGCAGTTCTTC. Full variable domain (rest looked up from reference TRBV2 and TRBJ2-1): EPEVTQTPSHQVTQMGQEVILRCVPISNHLYFYWYRQILGQKVEFLVSFYNNEISEKSEIFDDQFSVERPDGSNFTLKIRSTKLEDSAMYFCASSNYVRGRPYNEQFFGPGTRLTVL.

The chain uses TRBV9 and TRBJ1-1; 8 bases line up with TRBD1. Trimming took 2 bases from V and 6 from J; bases not matched to a gene: 12. The CDR3 consists of 16 residues. Per germline, CDR1 SGDLS and CDR2 YYNGEE. CDR3: CASSVGSRQGMSEAFF. As DNA, the CDR3 is TGTGCCAGCAGCGTGGGATCGCGACAGGGGATGTCTGAAGCTTTCTTT.

The J gene is TRBJ2-2, the V gene TRBV19; D is undetermined. The CDR3 has 13 residues. Germline V lookup: CDR1 LNHDA, CDR2 SQIVND (reference sequence). V lost 7 bases, J lost 6 bases, and 12 bases lay in between. CDR3 in amino acids: CASTKTGSGELFF. The CDR3 DNA reads TGTGCCAGTACCAAAACCGGGTCCGGGGAGCTGTTTTTT.

This chain links TRBV5-1 with TRBJ2-2, with 9 bases fitting TRBD1. Germline V CDR1 and CDR2: SGHRS, YFSETQ. The CDR3 runs to 17 residues. J gave up 5 bases and V 5 bases, and 13 bases lay outside the gene matches. This CDR3 is CASRRPGQGGPTGELFF. The CDR3 coding sequence is TGCGCCAGCAGACGACCGGGACAGGGAGGTCCTACCGGGGAGCTGTTTTTT.

The chain has TRBV30 and TRBJ2-7; D is uncertain. Trimming shortened V by 2 bases and J by 3 bases, and 11 bases separated the two germline ends. Germline V gives CDR1 GTSNPN, CDR2 SVGIG (reference sequence). This CDR3 has 13 amino acids. CDR3 sequence reads: CAWSRADSYEQYF. CDR3 nucleotide sequence: TGTGCCTGGAGTCGTGCGGATAGCTACGAGCAGTACTTC.

V usage is TRBV2 and J usage is TRBJ2-1, with TRBD1 as a possible D gene (5 bases). This CDR3 spans 14 amino acids. Germline V gene data show CDR1 as SNHLY and CDR2 as FYNNEI. V was clipped by 8 bases and J by 5 bases, with 16 bases between them. The CDR3 here is CASHPRGLDNEQFF. The CDR3 DNA follows: TGTGCCAGCCATCCAAGGGGCCTAGACAATGAGCAGTTCTTC.

The chain couples TRBV6-5 to TRBJ1-4; D gene uncertain. The ends were cut back, 6 bases at V and 8 bases at J, with 19 bases in the middle. The CDR3 length is 15 residues. CDR1 and CDR2 from the germline V gene are MNHEY and SVGAGI. CDR3 sequence reads: CASSLTTERGEKLFF. The CDR3 region has the DNA TGTGCCAGCAGCTTAACTACCGAGAGAGGAGAAAAACTGTTTTTT.

The rearrangement links TRBV6-5 to TRBJ2-7; maybe TRBD2 (6 bases). CDR3 length: 15 residues. Germline V gene sequence: CDR1 MNHEY, CDR2 SVGAGI. Trimming took off 4 bases at V and 6 bases at J, with 19 bases between the two ends. The CDR3 bases are TGTGCCAGCAGTTTGGTGTCCGGGACTTCGGGCGAGCAGTACTTC. This codes for CASSLVSGTSGEQYF.